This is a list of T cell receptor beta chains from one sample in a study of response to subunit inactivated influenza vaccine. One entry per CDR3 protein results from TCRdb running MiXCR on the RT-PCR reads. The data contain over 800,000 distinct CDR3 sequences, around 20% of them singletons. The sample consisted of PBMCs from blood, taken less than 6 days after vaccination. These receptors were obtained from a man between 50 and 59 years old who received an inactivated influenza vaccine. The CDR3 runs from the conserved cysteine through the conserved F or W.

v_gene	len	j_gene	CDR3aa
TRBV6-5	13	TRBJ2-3	CASTVTSTDTQYF
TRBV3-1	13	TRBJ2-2	CASSQLLSGELFF
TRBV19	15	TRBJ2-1	CASSIGVQSYNEQFF
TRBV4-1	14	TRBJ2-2	CASRRTGRSGELFF
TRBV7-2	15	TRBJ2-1	CASSLGGTINNEQFF
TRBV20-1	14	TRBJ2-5	CSAPPTGLEETQYF
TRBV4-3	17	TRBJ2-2	CASSVKIGGPNTGELFF
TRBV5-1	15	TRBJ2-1	CASSLGLAAGVEQFF
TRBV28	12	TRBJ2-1	CASSFRNNEQFF
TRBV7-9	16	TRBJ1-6	CASNIGKSSYNSPLHF
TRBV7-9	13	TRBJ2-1	CASGGGGYNEQFF
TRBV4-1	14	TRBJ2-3	CASSHQLGTDTQYF
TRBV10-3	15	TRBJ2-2	CAISDLGQHTGELFF
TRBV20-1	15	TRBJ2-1	CSARGTSSPYNEQFF
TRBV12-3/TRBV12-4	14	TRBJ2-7	CASSLVSPSYEQYF
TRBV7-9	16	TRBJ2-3	CASSSWIPLTPDTQYF
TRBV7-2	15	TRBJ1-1	CASSRRGGSDTEAFF